This T cell receptor (beta chain) was identified during a study of T cell repertoires in cytomegalovirus infection. The overall study: The authors relied on CMV epitopes, both recently identified HLA-C-restricted and well-studied HLA-B-restricted. Through public TCR beta signatures, both CMV infection and matching HLA type were indicated. Study-wide points: It was HLA-C-restricted CMV-specific TCR beta clonotypes that dominated the response ex vivo.

TCRdb analysed the reads with MiXCR anew, one entry per CDR3 protein. The sample has about 220,000 distinct CDR3 sequences, about 39% seen once; the top ten hold approximately 59%. In the case of this clonotype: Its antigen is as yet unknown.

V was shortened by 7 bases and J by 4 bases, with 13 bases between the two germline ends. The CDR3 sequence is 14 residues long. Per the germline V gene, CDR1 is MNHEY and CDR2 is SVGAGI. The chain is built from TRBV6-5 and TRBJ2-2; no definite D call. Sequencing used CD8+ T cells from cultured PBMCs, obtained from culture after CMV antigen stimulation. This TCR derives from a human donor in good health (CMV status not recorded). Some clones in this sample may be carry-over from other donors' samples. CDR3 protein: CASTFTWATGELFF. The CDR3, as DNA: TGTGCCAGCACCTTTACGTGGGCCACCGGGGAGCTGTTTTTT.